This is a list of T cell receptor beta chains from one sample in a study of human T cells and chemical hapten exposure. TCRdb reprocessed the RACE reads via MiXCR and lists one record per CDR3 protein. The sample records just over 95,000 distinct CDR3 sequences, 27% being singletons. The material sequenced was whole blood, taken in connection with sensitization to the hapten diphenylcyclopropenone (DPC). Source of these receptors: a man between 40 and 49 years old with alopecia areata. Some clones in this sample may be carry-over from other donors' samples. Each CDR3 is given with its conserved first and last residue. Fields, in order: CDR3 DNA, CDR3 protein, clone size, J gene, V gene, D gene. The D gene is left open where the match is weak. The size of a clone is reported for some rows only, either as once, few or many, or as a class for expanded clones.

TGTGCCAGCAGGGACCGGGACAGTGAGTACTTC,CASRDRDSEYF,.,TRBJ2-7,TRBV7-9,TRBD1
TGTGCCAGCTCAACCGACAGCTATAATTCACCCCTCCACTTT,CASSTDSYNSPLHF,.,TRBJ1-6,TRBV18,.
TGCAGTGCTAGTTTGAGGCAGGGTCGGTACGAGCAGTACTTC,CSASLRQGRYEQYF,.,TRBJ2-7,TRBV20-1,.
TGTGCCAGCAGCCGACAGGAGGCGCAGTATTTT,CASSRQEAQYF,.,TRBJ2-3,TRBV7-9,.
TGTGCCAGCATCCTAAGGAGGGGAGAGAGCTCCTACGAGCAGTACTTC,CASILRRGESSYEQYF,.,TRBJ2-7,TRBV6-1,.
TGTGCCAGCAGCTTAGTGGGGGGCCAGGGAGGACTAGCATCAGATACGCAGTATTTT,CASSLVGGQGGLASDTQYF,.,TRBJ2-3,TRBV7-2,TRBD2
TGTGCCAGCAGCCCAGTCAGGCTAACGGGCACTGAAGCTTTCTTT,CASSPVRLTGTEAFF,.,TRBJ1-1,TRBV11-2,.
TGTGCCAGCAGACGCCTAGGGGACGAGCAGTACTTC,CASRRLGDEQYF,.,TRBJ2-7,TRBV6-2/TRBV6-3,.
TGTGCCAGCAAGCTAGATCAGGGGGCCTACTACGAGCAGTACTTC,CASKLDQGAYYEQYF,few,TRBJ2-7,TRBV6-5,TRBD1
TGTGCCAGCAGTACTAGACAGGGGCCGGGTGGTAACACTGAAGCTTTCTTT,CASSTRQGPGGNTEAFF,.,TRBJ1-1,TRBV12-3/TRBV12-4,TRBD1
TGTGCCAGCAGCTTAGGGGGACAGGGGGCGAGTCAGCCCCAGCATTTT,CASSLGGQGASQPQHF,.,TRBJ1-5,TRBV7-8,TRBD1
TGTGCCAGCAGCCACACAGATACGCAGTATTTT,CASSHTDTQYF,many,TRBJ2-3,TRBV27,.
TGTGCCAGCAGCTTAATAGGGCGGGGACAAGAGACCCAGTACTTC,CASSLIGRGQETQYF,medium-sized,TRBJ2-5,TRBV5-6,.
TGTGCCAGCAGTCCCTGGTCCTACGAGCAGTACTTC,CASSPWSYEQYF,.,TRBJ2-7,TRBV28,.
TGCGCCAGCAGTGCTTTCGGACTAGAGAACACCGGGGAGCTGTTTTTT,CASSAFGLENTGELFF,.,TRBJ2-2,TRBV10-1,TRBD2
TGTGCCAGCAGTTATCAAGGGGTGGTTAATGAAAAACTGTTTTTT,CASSYQGVVNEKLFF,.,TRBJ1-4,TRBV12-3/TRBV12-4,.
TGTGCCAGCAGCTCCGTGCGAGACAGGGTGTACGAGCAGTACTTC,CASSSVRDRVYEQYF,.,TRBJ2-7,TRBV7-9,TRBD1
TGTGCCAGCTCACCGACAGGGGGCGGTTCGGCTGAAGCTTTCTTT,CASSPTGGGSAEAFF,.,TRBJ1-1,TRBV18,TRBD1
TGTGCCAGCAGAGGACAGGCAAACACTGAAGCTTTCTTT,CASRGQANTEAFF,.,TRBJ1-1,TRBV27,TRBD1
TGCAGCGTTGAGCTGACTAGCGGGAAATACGAGCAGTACTTC,CSVELTSGKYEQYF,few,TRBJ2-7,TRBV29-1,TRBD2
TGTGCCAGCAGTCCGGGGACAGGGGGCTATCAGCCCCAGCATTTT,CASSPGTGGYQPQHF,few,TRBJ1-5,TRBV12-3/TRBV12-4,TRBD1
TGTGCCAGCACCGGGGGCGGGAGAATATCAGATACGCAGTATTTT,CASTGGGRISDTQYF,.,TRBJ2-3,TRBV28,.
TGTGCCAGCAGTTACAAGGACAGGGGTTCTGGGGCCAACGTCCTGACTTTC,CASSYKDRGSGANVLTF,few,TRBJ2-6,TRBV6-5,TRBD1
TGTGCCAGCAGGGGGACAGGGGGTAGGGCTTTCTTT,CASRGTGGRAFF,.,TRBJ1-1,TRBV28,TRBD1
TGTGCCAGCAGGTCACAGGGACCCTCTCTCTCTGGGGCCAACGTCCTGACTTTC,CASRSQGPSLSGANVLTF,.,TRBJ2-6,TRBV28,.
TGTGCCAGCAGCTTACTCCCGTCAGGGGTGAGTGGGACGAACACTGAAGCTTTCTTT,CASSLLPSGVSGTNTEAFF,.,TRBJ1-1,TRBV7-8,.
TGTGCCAGCAGGACAGAAAGGGGGACAGAGGAGGAAAAACTGTTTTTT,CASRTERGTEEEKLFF,.,TRBJ1-4,TRBV7-3,TRBD1
TGCAGCGGGGGACTAGCTAGTGAGACCCAGTACTTC,CSGGLASETQYF,.,TRBJ2-5,TRBV29-1,TRBD2
TGTGCCAGCATCACTTCGAGCGGGAGAGGCGAGCAGTACTTC,CASITSSGRGEQYF,few,TRBJ2-7,TRBV2,TRBD2
TGTGCCAGCAGCTTGGGGGGGACTAGCGGGGTCTACAATGAGCAGTTCTTC,CASSLGGTSGVYNEQFF,.,TRBJ2-1,TRBV7-2,TRBD2
TGTGCCAGCAGTTGGAGCGGGGCAAGCTCCTACGAGCAGTACTTC,CASSWSGASSYEQYF,.,TRBJ2-7,TRBV27,TRBD2
TGCGCCAGCACCCGTGGCGGGGGATTAGCCAAAAACATTCAGTACTTC,CASTRGGGLAKNIQYF,.,TRBJ2-4,TRBV5-1,TRBD2
TGTGCCAGCAGCTTGGGACAGGGAGGAGGCCAAGAGACCCAGTACTTC,CASSLGQGGGQETQYF,few,TRBJ2-5,TRBV7-2,TRBD1
TGCAGTGCTAGCGAATCCGGGACTAGCTATCAGCAGTTCTTC,CSASESGTSYQQFF,.,TRBJ2-1,TRBV20-1,TRBD2
TGCAGCGTTCGGACAGGGACTGAAGCTTTCTTT,CSVRTGTEAFF,few,TRBJ1-1,TRBV29-1,TRBD1
TGTGCCAGCAGTCAAAGGACTAGCGGGTCTGAGCAGTTCTTC,CASSQRTSGSEQFF,.,TRBJ2-1,TRBV11-1,TRBD2
TGCAGTGCGTCGGGTAGCACGAACACTGAAGCTTTCTTT,CSASGSTNTEAFF,.,TRBJ1-1,TRBV20-1,.
TGTGCCAGCCATAATGGGGCCTTCCCCTACTTC,CASHNGAFPYF,.,TRBJ2-7,TRBV28,.
TGTGCCAGCAGTCTCCGACTAGCCAAGTCCTACGAGCAGTACTTC,CASSLRLAKSYEQYF,few,TRBJ2-7,TRBV27,TRBD2
TGCAGGGCCGACAGGAGGGCTACTGAAGCTTTCTTT,CRADRRATEAFF,few,TRBJ1-1,TRBV20-1,.
TGTGCCAGCATCCCTCCCGTGGGGGGTGGATATGGCTACACCTTC,CASIPPVGGGYGYTF,.,TRBJ1-2,TRBV6-1,.
TGTGCCAGCCGGAAAGGGCGCACAGATACACAGTATTTT,CASRKGRTDTQYF,.,TRBJ2-3,TRBV6-5,.
TGTGCCAGCAGCTTAACTCGGGGAGCTGAAGCTTTCTTT,CASSLTRGAEAFF,.,TRBJ1-1,TRBV7-6,.
TGTGCCAGCAGTCGGGACAGGGGCGGCGGGGAGCTGTTTTTT,CASSRDRGGGELFF,.,TRBJ2-2,TRBV12-3/TRBV12-4,TRBD1
TGCGCCAGCCGTTTCCTAGCGGACTCCTACGAGCAGTACTTC,CASRFLADSYEQYF,few,TRBJ2-7,TRBV5-1,TRBD2